One and the same sample provided the 27 T cell receptor beta chains below, sequenced in a study of tissue T cells after allogeneic stem cell transplantation. Time point of the sample: mouse harvest day 7 after allogeneic transplant. Mouse grafts combined 10^7 T-cell-depleted bone marrow cells with 10^6 splenic CD5+ T cells. Clones were read by immunoSEQ multiplex PCR, and TCRdb kept only the in-frame ones, dropping some. Of about 9,000 clones listed, over 40% were seen once; the top ten hold about 7%. Sequenced sample: gut tissue. The receptors were gathered from a female BALB/c mouse given C57BL/6 T cells with graft-versus-host disease after an allogeneic hematopoietic cell transplant.

Details on this clone: All gene names here are mouse names. The read ends 1 residue before the CDR3 terminus; that terminus is restored from the germline J gene. The chain links TRBV3 to TRBJ2-4, with a tentative D call TRBD1 (7 bases). CDR1 is SNHLY and CDR2 is FYNGKV in the germline V gene (reference sequence). The CDR3 consists of 12 residues. With 3 bases removed from V and 8 bases from J, the gap between germline ends came to 9 bases. The CDR3 is CASSFQGGTLYF. The sequenced part of the CDR3 DNA is TGTGCCAGCAGCTTCCAGGGGGGCACCTTGTAC.

Within the sample, this clone is medium-sized. Genes and germline come from the mouse. The observed sequence ends 1 residue before the CDR3 terminus, with the missing tail filled in from the germline J gene. The V and J genes are TRBV15 and TRBJ1-1; D remains unclear. V was clipped by 3 bases and J by 3 bases, with 5 bases between them. The CDR3 covers 12 residues. Germline CDR1 is SGHND and CDR2 is FRSKSL. The covered CDR3 bases are TGTGCCAGCAGTTTCGGGGACACAGAAGTCTTC. It is translated as CASSFGDTEVF. The whole CDR3 sequence reads CASSFGDTEVFF. Complete variable domain (other parts from reference TRBV15 and TRBJ1-1): DAGVTQTPRHEVAEKGQTIILKCEPVSGHNDLFWYRQTKIQGLELLSYFRSKSLMEDGGAFKDRFKAEMLNSSFSTLKIQPTEPKDSAVYLCASSFGDTEVFFGKGTRLTVV.

As regards this clone: Mouse names are used for the genes. The sequence runs out 1 residue before the end of the CDR3; the remainder is reconstructed from the germline J gene. The chain couples TRBV4 to TRBJ2-5; D call uncertain. Germline V lookup: CDR1 LGHDT, CDR2 YNNKQL (reference sequence). With 4 bases removed from V and 2 bases from J, the gap between germline ends came to 1 base. CDR3 size: 11 residues. The CDR3 sequence is CASSFQDTQYF. The covered CDR3 bases are TGTGCCAGCAGCTTCCAAGACACCCAGTAC.

This clone was seen a few times. Mouse gene names apply. From the germline J gene comes the end of the CDR3, since the read stops 1 residue before it. The J gene is TRBJ1-3, the V gene TRBV12-1, with D uncertain. Trimming took off 4 bases at V and 0 bases at J, with 9 bases between the two ends. The germline gives CDR1 SGHSN, CDR2 HYEKVE. The CDR3 has 14 residues. The CDR3 sequence: CASSPGNSGNTLYF. CDR3 DNA, as far as it was read: TGTGCCAGCTCCCCCGGTAATTCTGGAAATACGCTCTAT.

On this clone itself: All gene names here are mouse names. Read data end 1 residue before the CDR3 end; the end is taken from the germline J gene. The rearrangement joins TRBV26 to TRBJ1-1; tentatively, D is TRBD1 (5 bases). Germline CDR1 KGHPV, CDR2 FQNQEV (reference sequence). The length of the CDR3 is 14 residues. Trimming left V 4 bases short and J 1 base short, with 10 bases between. CDR3 loop: CASSRAGTNTEVFF. CDR3 DNA, as far as it was read: TGTGCCAGCAGTCGTGCAGGGACGAACACAGAAGTCTTC.

This clone was seen more than once but under ten times. Mouse germline and gene names are used. Sequencing ends 1 residue short of the CDR3 end; the germline J gene provides the rest. This sequence joins TRBV1 and TRBJ2-7; 12 nucleotides line up with TRBD2. The length of the CDR3 is 15 residues. Germline trimming cut 3 bases from V and 7 bases from J; bases unmatched to any gene: 7. CDR1 and CDR2 from the germline V gene are NSQYPW and LRSPGD (reference sequence). The covered CDR3 bases are TGCACCTGCAGTGCCACCGGGACTGGGGGGTTCGAACAGTAC. Protein: CTCSATGTGGFEQY. In full, the CDR3 is CTCSATGTGGFEQYF.

By share, this clone counts as medium-sized. Mouse names are used for the genes. The CDR3 end falls 1 residue outside the read, so it is completed with the germline J gene. This rearrangement joins TRBV26 to TRBJ1-2, with D unclear. V was shortened by 4 bases and J by 0 bases, with 9 bases between the two germline ends. Germline-derived CDR1 and CDR2 are KGHPV and FQNQEV (reference sequence). This CDR3 comprises 14 residues. The CDR3: CASSPTGANSDYTF. The CDR3 bases that were read are TGTGCCAGCAGTCCCACGGGAGCAAACTCCGACTACACC.

This clone has just a few counts. The gene names here belong to mouse. The CDR3 end falls 1 residue outside the read, so it is completed with the germline J gene. The chain employs TRBV1 and TRBJ2-3; 9 bases align to TRBD1. With V trimmed by 3 bases and J by 1 base, 2 bases remained unmatched. The CDR3 loop spans 15 amino acids. From germline, CDR1 is NSQYPW and CDR2 LRSPGD (reference sequence). Here the CDR3 reads CTCSAGQGGAETLYF. CDR3 bases read: TGCACCTGCAGTGCGGGACAGGGTGGTGCAGAAACGCTGTAT.

This clone has a single count. Mouse names are used for the genes. The read terminates 1 residue before the CDR3 end, so the remaining end is supplied by the germline J gene. The chain has TRBV13-1 and TRBJ2-5; the D is unclear. CDR1 NSHNY and CDR2 SYGAGN come from the germline V gene. This CDR3 contains 13 residues. Trimming took 0 bases from V and 4 from J, leaving 6 bases between them. The CDR3 sequence is CASSDEVKDTQYF. Partial CDR3 DNA: TGTGCCAGCAGTGATGAGGTTAAAGACACCCAGTAC.

Remarks on this clone: Gene names and germline refer to mouse. CDR3 protein: CASSQTGNGNTLYF. The part of the CDR3 DNA that was read is TGTGCCAGCTCCCAGACAGGGAATGGAAATACGCTCTAT. The chain employs TRBV12-1 and TRBJ1-3; TRBD1 matches at 7 bases. The CDR3 end is not reached by the read, which stops 1 residue before it; the germline J gene fills it in. Looked up from germline, CDR1 is SGHSN and CDR2 is HYEKVE. Trimming took 4 bases from V and 3 from J; bases not matched to a gene: 5. This CDR3 has 14 amino acids.

Regarding this clone: Mouse names are used for the genes. The DNA ends 1 residue before the CDR3 does, and the rest of the CDR3 is filled in from the germline J gene. The rearrangement joins TRBV15 to TRBJ2-7, with D uncertain. Germline CDR1 is SGHND and CDR2 is FRSKSL. Trimming cost V 1 base and J 1 base, with 5 bases left between them. The CDR3 covers 13 residues. Incomplete CDR3 DNA: TGTGCCAGCAGTTTAGAGTGGTCCTATGAACAGTAC. It translates to CASSLEWSYEQY. The CDR3 reads in full as CASSLEWSYEQYF.

Worth noting for this clone: Genes here carry mouse names. The read stops 1 residue short of the end of the CDR3; the missing end is completed from the germline J gene. V gene TRBV26 combines with J gene TRBJ1-2; D is unresolved. This CDR3 contains 11 residues. V was trimmed by 2 bases and J by 3 bases, leaving 1 base between them. The germline V gene has CDR1 KGHPV and CDR2 FQNQEV (reference sequence). CDR3 DNA, as far as it was read: TGTGCCAGCAGTCTGGACTCCGACTACACC. Translating it yields CASSLDSDYT. The whole CDR3 sequence reads CASSLDSDYTF.

With regard to this clone: Germline and genes here are mouse. CDR3 DNA (partial): TGCACCTGCAGTGCAATGGGACAGGTCTATAATTCGCCCCTCTAC. It encodes CTCSAMGQVYNSPLY. The complete CDR3 sequence is CTCSAMGQVYNSPLYF. V gene TRBV1 combines with J gene TRBJ1-6, with 8 bases lining up with TRBD1. The observed sequence ends 1 residue before the CDR3 terminus, with the missing tail filled in from the germline J gene. TRBJ1-6 is marked as an open reading frame, function uncertain. From germline, CDR1 is NSQYPW and CDR2 LRSPGD (reference sequence). The V gene end was trimmed by 2 bases and the J gene end by 3 bases; junction bases not matched to a gene: 3. This CDR3 contains 16 residues.

With regard to this clone: Any gene name here is a mouse gene name. With the read ending 1 residue before the CDR3 end, the germline J gene is used to fill in that end. This chain links TRBV12-2 with TRBJ1-4; a possible D gene is TRBD1 (6 bases). Germline values: CDR1 SGHLS, CDR2 HYDKME. This CDR3 comprises 13 residues. Trimming left V 1 base short and J 5 bases short, with 7 bases between. CDR3 sequence reads: CASSLGHNERLFF. The part of the CDR3 DNA that was read is TGTGCCAGCTCTCTGGGACATAACGAAAGATTATTT.

This clone was seen more than once but under ten times. Mouse gene names apply. The read halts 1 residue ahead of the CDR3 end, with the missing end drawn from the germline J gene. V usage is TRBV29 and J usage is TRBJ1-5; no definite D call. This CDR3 comprises 11 residues. Trimming pared 6 bases from V and 5 bases from J, leaving 5 bases between. Per the germline V gene, CDR1 is MSHET and CDR2 is SYDVDS. CDR3 loop: CASSSDQAPLF. The covered CDR3 bases are TGTGCTAGCAGCTCAGACCAGGCTCCGCTT.

Details on this clone: The genes and germline here are from mouse. Coverage ceases 1 residue before the CDR3 finishes, and the germline J gene fills in the end. The same CDR3 can be traced to other DNA sequences in this sample. This chain links TRBV26 with TRBJ2-5, with D hard to call. Trimming cost V 2 bases and J 2 bases, with 5 bases left between them. The CDR3 loop spans 13 amino acids. Germline assignment: CDR1 KGHPV and CDR2 FQNQEV (reference sequence). The sequenced part of the CDR3 DNA is TGTGCCAGCAGTCTGGGGGTCCAAGACACCCAGTAC. Translating it yields CASSLGVQDTQY. The complete CDR3 sequence is CASSLGVQDTQYF.

Comments on this clone: Mouse germline and gene names are used. Read coverage stops 1 residue before the CDR3 terminus; the germline J gene supplies the remainder. V is TRBV26 and J is TRBJ2-7; TRBD1 agrees at 7 bases. After removal of 3 bases from V and 4 bases from J, the junction contained 3 bases not matched to a gene. The CDR3 has 13 residues. Germline V gene lookup returns CDR1 KGHPV and CDR2 FQNQEV (reference sequence). The sequenced part of the CDR3 DNA is TGTGCCAGCAGTCTAGGGACAGTTTATGAACAGTAC. Residues: CASSLGTVYEQY. In full, the CDR3 is CASSLGTVYEQYF.

With respect to this clone: Gene and germline names: mouse. The CDR3 end falls 1 residue outside the read, so it is completed with the germline J gene. This sequence joins TRBV26 and TRBJ1-1; weak D call: TRBD1 (6 bases). This CDR3 is built from 13 residues. V lost 6 bases, J lost 0 bases, and 8 bases lay in between. CDR1 is KGHPV and CDR2 is FQNQEV in the germline V gene (reference sequence). The CDR3 sequence is CASRQGANTEVFF. Partial CDR3 DNA: TGTGCCAGCAGACAGGGCGCAAACACAGAAGTCTTC.

There are a few counts of this clone. Here the gene names and germline are mouse. The read gets to within 1 residue of the CDR3 end, and the germline J gene fills in the rest. The chain employs TRBV14 and TRBJ2-7, with unresolved D. V lost 1 base and J 4 bases, leaving 6 bases between the germline ends. CDR3 length: 12 amino acids. Germline CDR1 and CDR2: SGHDT and FRDEAV. CDR3: CASSFDKYEQYF. The CDR3 DNA, read in part, is TGTGCCAGCAGTTTCGACAAATATGAACAGTAC.

This clone showed up just once. Germline and genes: mouse. From the germline J gene comes the end of the CDR3, since the read stops 1 residue before it. The rearrangement joins TRBV16 to TRBJ2-3; 10 nucleotides align to TRBD2. Unmatched junction bases numbered 7, after V lost 4 bases and J lost 6 bases. The germline CDR1 and CDR2 sequences are SGHSA and FRNQAP. This CDR3 is 15 amino acids long. CDR3 loop: CASSSDWGAPETLYF. The CDR3 bases that were read are TGTGCAAGCAGCTCCGACTGGGGGGCCCCGGAAACGCTGTAT.

This clone is judged medium-sized (0.01 to 0.1%). Gene names follow the mouse nomenclature. With the read ending 1 residue before the CDR3 end, the germline J gene is used to fill in that end. V usage is TRBV12-1 and J usage is TRBJ2-7; D is ambiguous. The CDR3 runs 12 residues. Germline V gene data show CDR1 as SGHSN and CDR2 as HYEKVE. The V and J ends lost 0 bases and 6 bases respectively, with 8 bases between them. This CDR3 is CASSLREVEQYF. CDR3 DNA, as far as it was read: TGTGCCAGCTCTCTCAGAGAGGTTGAACAGTAC.

About this clone: Gene names denote mouse genes. The read ends 1 residue shy of where the CDR3 ends; the end is completed using the germline J gene. This rearrangement joins TRBV31 to TRBJ1-5; D is undetermined. V lost 0 bases and J lost 8, with 2 bases in between. Germline V gene sequence: CDR1 GKSSPN, CDR2 SITVG. The CDR3 has 10 residues. Partial CDR3 DNA: TGTGCCTGGAGTCTAGAGGCTCCGCTT. Its translation is CAWSLEAPL. The CDR3 in full is CAWSLEAPLF.

This clone appeared a few times. Germline and genes here are mouse. Sequencing ends 1 residue short of the CDR3 end; the germline J gene provides the rest. The sample carries other DNA sequences with the same CDR3. The V gene is TRBV26, the J gene TRBJ1-4; TRBD1 agrees at 9 bases. The CDR3 is 15 amino acids. The germline V gene encodes CDR1 KGHPV and CDR2 FQNQEV (reference sequence). Trimming took 4 bases from V and 4 from J; bases not matched to a gene: 4. The CDR3 sequence is CASSPPGQGNERLFF. Partial CDR3 DNA: TGTGCCAGCAGTCCTCCGGGACAGGGCAACGAAAGATTATTT.

With respect to this clone: Gene names are the mouse ones. Coverage ceases 1 residue before the CDR3 finishes, and the germline J gene fills in the end. V and J are TRBV20 and TRBJ2-3; 8 nucleotides line up with TRBD1. Trimming at V came to 3 bases and at J to 1 base, leaving 3 bases not matched to a gene. CDR3 length: 14 amino acids. CDR1 is GFQATS and CDR2 is STVNSAI in the germline V gene. CDR3 bases read: TGTGGTGCTAGTGCACAGGGGGGTGCAGAAACGCTGTAT. This sequence encodes CGASAQGGAETLY. The full CDR3 reads CGASAQGGAETLYF.

This clone has only a few counts. Mouse gene names and germline throughout. The read comes to an end 1 residue before the CDR3 does, leaving the germline J gene to fill in the end. The chain is built from TRBV3 and TRBJ2-1; D perhaps matches TRBD2 (5 bases). Germline lookup yields CDR1 SNHLY and CDR2 FYNGKV (reference sequence). The CDR3 is 14 amino acids. V gave up 2 bases and J gave up 4 bases, with 9 bases separating them. The sequenced part of the CDR3 DNA is TGTGCCAGCAGCTTACTGGGTGGATATGCTGAGCAGTTC. Encoded protein: CASSLLGGYAEQF. The complete CDR3 protein is CASSLLGGYAEQFF.

This clone is termed medium-sized (0.01 to 0.1%). Gene names follow the mouse nomenclature. The CDR3 is cut off 1 residue early in the read; its end comes from the germline J gene. This chain uses TRBV17 with TRBJ1-1; 7 nucleotides match TRBD1. The germline gives CDR1 MNHDT, CDR2 YYDKIL. The trim removed 6 bases at V and 2 bases at J, leaving 6 bases unmatched. The CDR3 totals 14 residues. CDR3 amino acids: CASRNRGGNTEVFF. The CDR3 DNA, read in part, is TGTGCTAGCAGGAACAGGGGAGGCAACACAGAAGTCTTC.

Details on this clone: Gene and germline names: mouse. The read halts 1 residue ahead of the CDR3 end, with the missing end drawn from the germline J gene. This chain connects TRBV23 to TRBJ2-3; the table gives TRBD1 as D, unverified against the DNA. Germline V gene sequence: CDR1 KGHTA, CDR2 FQNQQP. The length of the CDR3 is 14 residues. The sequenced CDR3 bases are TGCTCCAGCAGTCAACACAGGGGCGCAGAAACGCTGTAT. Translation gives CSSSQHRGAETLY. The entire CDR3 protein reads CSSSQHRGAETLYF.